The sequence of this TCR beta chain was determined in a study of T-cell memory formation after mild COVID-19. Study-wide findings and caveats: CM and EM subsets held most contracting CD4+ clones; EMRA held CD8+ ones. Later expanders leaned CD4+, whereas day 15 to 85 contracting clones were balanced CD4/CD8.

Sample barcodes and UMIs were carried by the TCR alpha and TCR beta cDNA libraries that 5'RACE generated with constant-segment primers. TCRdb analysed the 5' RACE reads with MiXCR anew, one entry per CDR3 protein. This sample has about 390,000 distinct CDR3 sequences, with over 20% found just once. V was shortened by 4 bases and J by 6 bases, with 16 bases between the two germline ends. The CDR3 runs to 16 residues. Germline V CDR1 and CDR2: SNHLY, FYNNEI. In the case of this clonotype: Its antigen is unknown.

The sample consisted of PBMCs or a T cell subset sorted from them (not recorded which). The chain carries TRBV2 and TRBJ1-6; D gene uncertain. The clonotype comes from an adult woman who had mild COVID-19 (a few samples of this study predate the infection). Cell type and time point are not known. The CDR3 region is CASSVGWQLFNSPLHF. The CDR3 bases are TGTGCCAGCAGTGTAGGGTGGCAGCTGTTTAATTCACCCCTCCACTTT.